The next 21 T cell receptor beta chains were all read from a single sample in a study of regulatory T cells in long-lasting Graves disease. Stated time point: newly diagnosed GD, antithyroid drugs for less than 3 months. PBMC-derived RNA was used for the TCR library. iRepertoire HTBI primers and Arm-PCR of CDR3 regions built TCR beta libraries. TCRdb re-called the multiplex PCR reads with MiXCR, one entry per CDR3 protein. The sample holds 350,000 to 400,000 distinct CDR3 sequences; 15% to 18% are singletons and the top ten take over 20%. This material consisted of peripheral blood mononuclear cells (PBMCs), taken at new diagnosis, from a patient treated with antithyroid drugs. The receptors here all came from a female donor with Graves disease.

At least ten counts were recorded for this clonotype. The V gene is TRBV3-1, the J gene TRBJ2-7; D is ambiguous. This CDR3 contains 14 residues. Germline CDR1 reads LGHDT; CDR2 reads YNNKEL (reference sequence). Trimming removed 5 bases at V and 3 bases at J, with 14 bases between. The DNA for the CDR3 is TGTGCCAGCAGCACGTCCCCCTCCCGCTACGAGCAGTACTTC. Encoded protein: CASSTSPSRYEQYF.

This clonotype has a count of ten or more. The chain is built from TRBV28 and TRBJ1-2; 10 nucleotides align to TRBD1. The germline CDR1 and CDR2 sequences are MDHEN and SYDVKM. The CDR3 length is 14 residues. The junction had 4 bases not matched to a gene; V was cut back by 6 bases and J by 3 bases. The CDR3 sequence: CASRPGQGYYGYTF. CDR3 DNA sequence: TGTGCCAGCAGACCGGGACAGGGGTACTATGGCTACACCTTC.

This clonotype showed up many times. This sequence joins TRBV20-1 and TRBJ2-5, with 11 bases that match TRBD2. The CDR3 runs to 15 residues. The V gene end was trimmed by 6 bases and the J gene end by 2 bases; junction bases not matched to a gene: 8. Germline V gives CDR1 DFQATT, CDR2 SNEGSKA (reference sequence). CDR3 residues: CSAARLAGLQETQYF. The DNA of the CDR3 is TGCAGTGCAGCAAGACTAGCGGGGCTACAAGAGACCCAGTACTTC.

This clonotype was seen at least ten times. The genes are TRBV4-1 and TRBJ2-1, with 11 bases identical to TRBD2. Germline V gene lookup returns CDR1 MGHRA and CDR2 YSYEKL. V was pared by 2 bases and J by 5 bases, with 8 bases of the junction left unmatched. The CDR3 is 17 residues long. For the CDR3, the DNA is TGCGCCAGCAGCCAAAGGGGGGGACTAGCGGTAAACAATGAGCAGTTCTTC. This translates into CASSQRGGLAVNNEQFF.

The CDR3 reads CASSARGAGGPQETQYF. As DNA, the CDR3 is TGCGCCAGCAGCGCCCGGGGAGCGGGGGGCCCCCAAGAGACCCAGTACTTC. The rearrangement uses TRBV4-1 and TRBJ2-5; the match to TRBD2 covers 9 bases. V dropped 5 bases and J dropped 1; count of bases not matched to a gene: 11. Germline loops: CDR1 MGHRA, CDR2 YSYEKL. This CDR3 is built from 17 residues.

This clonotype has more than one count but fewer than ten. V usage is TRBV12-3 or TRBV12-4 and J usage is TRBJ2-3; 8 bases align to TRBD1. This CDR3 is 14 amino acids long. V shed 6 bases and J 5 bases; nucleotides not matched to a gene: 7. CDR3 in DNA: TGTGCCAGCAGACCCAACACAGGGGGAGATACGCAGTATTTT. Translated, it gives CASRPNTGGDTQYF.

This chain joins TRBV28 and TRBJ1-1, with a tentative D call TRBD1 (5 bases). Germline CDR1 is MDHEN and CDR2 is SYDVKM. V was shortened by 5 bases and J by 6 bases, with 34 bases between the two germline ends. The CDR3 spans 20 residues. The CDR3 here is CASSPLRTSLRDAGGAEAFF. CDR3 nucleotide sequence: TGTGCCAGCAGTCCCCTACGTACCTCCCTCCGGGACGCCGGAGGAGCTGAAGCTTTCTTT.

This clonotype has only a few counts. The chain combines TRBV7-9 with TRBJ2-2; TRBD1 agrees at 7 bases. The CDR3 loop spans 15 amino acids. The J segment lost 5 bases and the V segment lost 5 bases, leaving 8 bases of the junction unmatched. Germline CDR1 is SEHNR and CDR2 is FQNEAQ (reference sequence). The chain's CDR3 is CASSPFPTGTGELFF. CDR3 coding DNA: TGTGCCAGCAGCCCCTTTCCGACAGGGACCGGGGAGCTGTTTTTT.

This clonotype was recorded many times. The rearrangement joins TRBV29-1 to TRBJ1-2, with D uncertain. V lost 7 bases and J lost 2, with 20 bases in between. Per germline, CDR1 SQVTM and CDR2 ANQGSEA. This CDR3 region has 15 residues. The CDR3 bases are TGCAGCGCCATAGGATACGAACATCTGAACTATGGCTACACCTTC. Its protein is CSAIGYEHLNYGYTF.

This clonotype has a count of ten or more. The CDR3 bases are TGTGCCAGCAGTCCCGGCGGGATTTCAGATACGCAGTATTTT. Translation: CASSPGGISDTQYF. V is TRBV6-2 or TRBV6-3 and J is TRBJ2-3; D might be TRBD2 (6 bases). The germline V gene encodes CDR1 MNHEY and CDR2 SVGEGT. With 5 bases removed from V and 4 bases from J, the gap between germline ends came to 13 bases. The length of the CDR3 is 14 residues.

This clonotype was detected many times. This may be a read error, as it is one base from a much larger clone. Because the CDR3 is missing its conserved closing phenylalanine or tryptophan, this is likely a read error. This rearrangement joins TRBV6-1 to TRBJ2-1; possibly TRBD2 for D (6 bases). Germline lookup yields CDR1 MNHNS and CDR2 SASEGT. With 6 bases removed from V and 6 bases from J, the gap between germline ends came to 24 bases. The CDR3 runs 17 residues. The CDR3 sequence: CASRKGIGSFIGNEQFS. As DNA, the CDR3 is TGTGCCAGCAGGAAGGGGATCGGGAGTTTCATCGGCAATGAGCAGTTCTCC.

Ten or more counts support this clonotype. The rearrangement joins TRBV12-3 or TRBV12-4 to TRBJ2-5, with D perhaps assigned TRBD1 or TRBD2 (5 bases each). This CDR3 region has 13 residues. V dropped 7 bases and J dropped 5 bases, with 14 bases sitting between them. The CDR3 spells CASNRDGAETQYF. CDR3 sequence (DNA): TGTGCCAGCAACCGGGACGGAGCGGAGACCCAGTACTTC.

In this sample, this clonotype turned up many times. CDR3 protein: CASSEAGGSYGYTF. In DNA, the CDR3 is TGTGCCAGCAGTGAGGCAGGGGGCAGCTATGGCTACACCTTC. The rearrangement joins TRBV2 to TRBJ1-2; TRBD1 agrees at 8 bases. Germline trimming cut 3 bases from V and 4 bases from J; bases unmatched to any gene: 4. Germline CDR1 and CDR2: SNHLY and FYNNEI. The CDR3 extends over 14 amino acids.

This clonotype was picked up many times. The rearrangement uses TRBV5-5 and TRBJ1-6, with unresolved D. Germline CDR1 SGHKS, CDR2 YYEKEE (reference sequence). This CDR3 is 17 amino acids long. Trimming removed 3 bases at V and 4 bases at J, with 17 bases between. The CDR3 nucleotides read TGTGCCAGCAGCTCCAGAAGCCTACGGATGTATAATTCACCCCTCCACTTT. This encodes CASSSRSLRMYNSPLHF.

This clonotype was detected many times. The chain combines TRBV7-9 with TRBJ2-2; unclear D gene. V dropped 5 bases and J dropped 5 bases, with 9 bases sitting between them. The germline CDR1 and CDR2 sequences are SEHNR and FQNEAQ (reference sequence). There are 13 residues in the CDR3. The chain's CDR3 is CASSPLWTGELFF. In nucleotides, the CDR3 is TGTGCCAGCAGCCCCTTGTGGACCGGGGAGCTGTTTTTT.

This clonotype was seen only a few times. The genes are TRBV2 and TRBJ2-1; a possible D gene is TRBD1 (6 bases). This CDR3 region has 13 residues. V dropped 4 bases and J dropped 3 bases, with 7 bases sitting between them. Per germline, CDR1 SNHLY and CDR2 FYNNEI. The CDR3 reads CASSGQVYNEQFF. In DNA form, the CDR3 reads TGTGCCAGCAGTGGACAGGTCTACAATGAGCAGTTCTTC.

This clonotype was picked up many times. The gene calls are TRBV12-3 or TRBV12-4 and TRBJ1-2; 8 nucleotides line up with TRBD1. The CDR3 spans 16 residues. Trimming at V came to 6 bases and at J to 5 bases, leaving 14 bases not matched to a gene. The CDR3 nucleotides read TGTGCCAGCAGCCTAGGACAGGGAGGGACCCTATATGGCTACACCTTC. Protein product: CASSLGQGGTLYGYTF.

This clonotype was picked up many times. This sequence joins TRBV28 and TRBJ2-7, with D possibly TRBD1 on 6 matching bases. In germline, CDR1 is MDHEN, CDR2 SYDVKM. V lost 2 bases to trimming and J lost 3 bases, with 14 bases between them. The length of the CDR3 is 15 residues. The CDR3 here is CASSLTVAGDYEQYF. The DNA of the CDR3 is TGTGCCAGCAGTTTAACTGTGGCAGGGGACTACGAGCAGTACTTC.

In its sample, this clonotype was seen many times. The chain joins TRBV6-1 to TRBJ2-1, with 9 bases identical to TRBD2. Looked up from germline, CDR1 is MNHNS and CDR2 is SASEGT. The CDR3 is 17 residues long. The junction had 14 bases not matched to a gene; V was cut back by 5 bases and J by 6 bases. The CDR3 protein is CASSPPGGRAGSNEQFF. In DNA form, the CDR3 reads TGTGCCAGCAGTCCCCCTGGCGGGAGGGCCGGAAGCAATGAGCAGTTCTTC.

The chain carries TRBV18 and TRBJ1-4; D is uncertain. Looked up from germline, CDR1 is KGHSH and CDR2 is LQKENI. The V and J ends lost 3 bases and 1 base respectively, with 12 bases between them. The CDR3 length is 16 residues. CDR3 residues: CASSPQSGRTNEKLFF. The DNA for the CDR3 is TGTGCCAGCTCACCCCAGTCCGGGAGAACTAATGAAAAACTGTTTTTT.

This clonotype was found a few times. The CDR3 here is CASSSISGRAYNEQFF. In DNA, the CDR3 is TGTGCCAGCAGCTCGATTAGCGGGAGGGCCTACAATGAGCAGTTCTTC. The chain links TRBV7-3 to TRBJ2-1; 11 positions agree with TRBD2. CDR1 is SGHTA, CDR2 FQGTGA, per germline. Unmatched junction bases numbered 4, after V lost 4 bases and J lost 2 bases. The CDR3 is 16 residues long.